Many counts were recorded for the clone carrying this T cell receptor beta chain. Its target is unknown. According to the study, TCR beta libraries were built with iRepertoire HTBI primers and CDR3-region Arm-PCR. TCRdb independently ran MiXCR on the multiplex PCR reads; one entry per CDR3 protein. The data contain about 470,000 distinct CDR3 sequences, 15% of them singletons. The data derive from a study of regulatory T cells in long-lasting Graves disease. Findings and limits, study-wide: Persistent disease preferred TRBV28, TRBJ1-2 and TRBJ2-5; new disease, TRBV20-1 and TRBJ2-1. The work looked only at peripheral blood and did not look at thyroid tissue.

V gave up 0 bases and J gave up 4 bases, with 10 bases separating them. The CDR3 is 15 amino acids. Germline CDR1 is DFQATT and CDR2 is SNEGSKA (reference sequence). Time point in this sample: newly diagnosed GD, antithyroid drugs for less than 3 months. Construction of the TCR library relied on RNA isolated from PBMCs. Graves' disease diagnosis relied on American Thyroid Association guidelines. These data were also filed under a second study, of T cells in Graves' hyperthyroidism and ophthalmopathy. That investigation notes: If no ophthalmopathy progression occurred within 18 months, Graves' hyperthyroidism was stable.

Sequenced material: peripheral blood mononuclear cells (PBMCs), taken at new diagnosis, from a patient treated with antithyroid drugs. V usage is TRBV20-1 and J usage is TRBJ2-6, with D perhaps being TRBD1 or TRBD2 (5 bases each). This receptor was obtained from a woman aged 30 to 39 with Graves disease. The CDR3 bases are TGCAGTGCTAGAGATGTGGGGACCGGGGCCAACGTCCTGACTTTC. Protein product: CSARDVGTGANVLTF.